These 20 T cell receptor beta chains share one sample of origin, sequenced in a study of T-cell memory formation after mild COVID-19 (dated by TCRdb to 2020 to 2022). Library creation used 5' RACE. TCRdb records Illumina NovaSeq 6000 as the sequencer. Using fastp trimming at Q25 and MiXCR clonotype assembly, TCRdb reanalyzed the public sequencing data and kept in-frame beta chains. Duplicate CDR3 protein sequences are folded into a single record with the most common DNA and genes. This sample holds more than 450,000 distinct CDR3 sequences; more than 15% were observed only once. Together, the top ten hold about 11% of the sample. Sequencing input: PBMCs or a T cell subset sorted from them (not recorded which). These receptors all come from an adult woman who had mild COVID-19 (a few samples of this study predate the infection). The sample titles of this study are shuffled in the database, so cell type and time point are left out; the donor was told from shared clones.

The chain couples TRBV4-3 to TRBJ2-3, with TRBD1 matching over 7 bases. The CDR3 spans 16 residues. Unmatched junction bases numbered 5, after V lost 1 base and J lost 1 base. Germline V CDR1 and CDR2: LGHNA, YSLEER. In DNA form, the CDR3 reads TGCGCCAGCAGCCAAGTTCCAGGGGGAGGCACAGATACGCAGTATTTT. Translating gives CASSQVPGGGTDTQYF.

V and J are TRBV12-3 or TRBV12-4 and TRBJ1-2; D might be TRBD1 (6 bases). Trimming took off 7 bases at V and 2 bases at J, with 14 bases between the two ends. The CDR3 length is 14 residues. CDR3 loop: CASTSGQRNYGYTF. DNA for the CDR3: TGTGCCAGCACCAGCGGACAGAGAAACTATGGCTACACCTTC.

This clonotype occurred many times. The gene calls are TRBV7-2 and TRBJ2-2; D not certain. V lost 4 bases, J lost 8 bases, and 8 bases lay in between. This CDR3 spans 12 amino acids. CDR1 SGHTA and CDR2 FQGNSA come from the germline V gene. The DNA for the CDR3 is TGTGCCAGCAGCTCTGGATGGGGGGAGCTGTTTTTT. Translating gives CASSSGWGELFF.

This chain joins TRBV14 and TRBJ2-6, with D perhaps TRBD2 (6 bases). CDR3 size: 15 residues. CDR1 and CDR2 from the germline V gene are SGHDN and FVKESK. V lost 4 bases and J lost 2, with 9 bases in between. The CDR3: CASSRDLAGANVLTF. DNA of the CDR3: TGTGCCAGCAGCCGGGACTTAGCTGGGGCCAACGTCCTGACTTTC. The full variable domain, in which reference TRBV14 and TRBJ2-6 provide the parts outside the CDR3, is EAGVTQFPSHSVIEKGQTVTLRCDPISGHDNLYWYRRVMGKEIKFLLHFVKESKQDESGMPNNRFLAERTGGTYSTLKVQPAELEDSGVYFCASSRDLAGANVLTFGAGSRLTVL.

This sequence joins TRBV18 and TRBJ2-5, with 9 bases aligning to TRBD1. The CDR3 runs to 17 residues. From germline, CDR1 is KGHSH and CDR2 LQKENI. V trimming: 2 bases; J trimming: 5 bases; junction bases outside the gene matches: 12. The CDR3 sequence is CASSPTATGTGRETQYF. For the CDR3, the DNA is TGTGCCAGCTCACCAACCGCCACCGGGACAGGGCGTGAGACCCAGTACTTC. The whole variable domain, remainder taken from reference TRBV18 and TRBJ2-5, is NAGVMQNPRHLVRRRGQEARLRCSPMKGHSHVYWYRQLPEEGLKFMVYLQKENIIDESGMPKERFSAEFPKEGPSILRIQQVVRGDSAAYFCASSPTATGTGRETQYFGPGTRLLVL.

The sample holds a few counts of this clonotype. In DNA form, the CDR3 reads TGTGCCAGCAGTTTACTACGATACACAGATACGCAGTATTTT. Protein product: CASSLLRYTDTQYF. The chain carries TRBV12-3 or TRBV12-4 and TRBJ2-3; no clear D. The CDR3 loop spans 14 amino acids. Trimming left V 2 bases short and J 2 bases short, with 8 bases between.

V and J are TRBV20-1 and TRBJ1-6, with D perhaps matching TRBD1 (6 bases). CDR3 length equals 14 residues. Trimming took 5 bases from V and 6 from J, leaving 14 bases between them. Germline V gene data show CDR1 as DFQATT and CDR2 as SNEGSKA (reference sequence). Here the CDR3 DNA reads TGCAGTGCTCCACCGGACAGATTTAATTCACCCCTCCACTTT. This translates into CSAPPDRFNSPLHF.

The chain carries TRBV6-5 and TRBJ2-3, with 14 bases lining up with TRBD2. The CDR3 has 17 residues. Germline loops: CDR1 MNHEY, CDR2 SVGAGI. J lost 4 bases, V lost 6 bases, and 9 bases had no gene match. The DNA of the CDR3 is TGTGCCAGCAGAGGTTGGGAGACTAGCGGGAGGGCAGATACGCAGTATTTT. It specifies CASRGWETSGRADTQYF.

This clonotype was seen more than once but under ten times. This chain joins TRBV7-9 and TRBJ2-3, with 8 bases matching TRBD1. This CDR3 region has 15 residues. CDR1 is SEHNR and CDR2 is FQNEAQ in the germline V gene (reference sequence). J gave up 6 bases and V 6 bases, and 11 bases lay outside the gene matches. CDR3 DNA sequence: TGTGCCAGCAGACTCGACAGGGGCACTTCTGATACGCAGTATTTT. It yields the protein CASRLDRGTSDTQYF.

V is TRBV2 and J is TRBJ1-2; 7 nucleotides agree with TRBD1. Germline assignment: CDR1 SNHLY and CDR2 FYNNEI. The V and J ends lost 4 bases and 8 bases, in that order; junction bases with no gene match: 4. This CDR3 has 12 amino acids. The CDR3 sequence: CASSGDSEGYTF. The CDR3 coding sequence is TGTGCCAGCAGTGGGGACAGTGAGGGCTACACCTTC.

The chain joins TRBV4-1 to TRBJ2-1; 8 bases agree with TRBD2. The V gene's germline CDR1 is MGHRA and CDR2 YSYEKL. Unmatched junction bases numbered 0, after V lost 0 bases and J lost 8 bases. The CDR3 has 13 amino acids. The CDR3 region is CASSQDGGDEQFF. Written as DNA, the CDR3 is TGCGCCAGCAGCCAAGACGGGGGGGATGAGCAGTTCTTC.

V and J are TRBV5-1 and TRBJ2-1; TRBD2 matches at 11 bases. Germline V gene sequence: CDR1 SGHRS, CDR2 YFSETQ. This CDR3 spans 17 amino acids. Trimming cost V 4 bases and J 5 bases; bases outside gene matches: 11. CDR3 residues: CASSPGRLAGGDNEQFF. The CDR3 DNA follows: TGCGCCAGCAGCCCGGGGCGGCTAGCGGGAGGAGACAATGAGCAGTTCTTC.

This clonotype was seen a handful of times. The chain has TRBV27 and TRBJ2-3; TRBD1 matches 9 bases. CDR3 length: 16 amino acids. Germline CDR1 reads MNHEY; CDR2 reads SMNVEV (reference sequence). The trim removed 5 bases at V and 0 bases at J, leaving 6 bases unmatched. Here the CDR3 DNA reads TGTGCCAGCAGTACAACCGGGACAGGGAGCACAGATACGCAGTATTTT. The encoded protein is CASSTTGTGSTDTQYF.

This clonotype was detected only a few times. The chain carries TRBV24-1 and TRBJ2-7; the D call may be TRBD1 or TRBD2 (5 bases each). The CDR3 has 15 residues. The V gene lost 4 bases and the J gene lost 5 bases, with 17 bases spanning the gap. The germline V gene encodes CDR1 KGHDR and CDR2 SFDVKD. Here the CDR3 reads CATSDSSGSADEQYF. The CDR3 coding sequence is TGTGCCACCAGTGACTCCTCAGGGAGTGCGGACGAGCAGTACTTC.

There are a few counts of this clonotype. The V call is TRBV20-1, the J call TRBJ1-2; 7 nucleotides line up with TRBD1. The V gene's germline CDR1 is DFQATT and CDR2 SNEGSKA (reference sequence). This CDR3 contains 14 residues. V dropped 1 base and J dropped 8; count of bases not matched to a gene: 10. This chain's CDR3 is CSARVHWAGGGYTF. CDR3 bases: TGCAGTGCTAGAGTTCACTGGGCAGGGGGAGGCTACACCTTC.

This clonotype was picked up a small number of times. The J gene is TRBJ1-6, the V gene TRBV7-2; 8 bases align to TRBD1. This CDR3 spans 14 amino acids. V lost 7 bases, J lost 9 bases, and 8 bases stayed unmatched. The V gene's germline CDR1 is SGHTA and CDR2 FQGNSA. The CDR3 sequence is CASNVDRASSPLHF. For the CDR3, the DNA is TGTGCCAGCAACGTGGACAGGGCAAGTTCACCCCTCCACTTT.

The chain joins TRBV6-6 to TRBJ2-3, with D hard to call. The CDR3 contains 14 residues. Germline loops: CDR1 MNHNY, CDR2 SVGAGI (reference sequence). Trimming took off 5 bases at V and 1 base at J, with 10 bases between the two ends. The chain's CDR3 is CASSTESGTDTQYF. CDR3 coding DNA: TGTGCCAGCAGTACCGAGTCGGGCACAGATACGCAGTATTTT.

The chain has TRBV7-3 and TRBJ2-1, with 10 positions matching TRBD1. Germline lookup yields CDR1 SGHTA and CDR2 FQGTGA. The CDR3 totals 15 residues. Trimming cost V 5 bases and J 8 bases; bases outside gene matches: 9. The CDR3 nucleotides are TGTGCCAGCAGCCCGGGACAGGGGAGTTTCGATGAGCAGTTCTTC. Amino acid sequence: CASSPGQGSFDEQFF.

The V call is TRBV10-3, the J call TRBJ2-5; 10 bases agree with TRBD2. CDR1 is ENHRY, CDR2 SYGVKD, per germline. This CDR3 spans 18 amino acids. Trimming at V came to 3 bases and at J to 0 bases, leaving 10 bases not matched to a gene. CDR3 nucleotides: TGTGCCATCAGTGACCCGTTAGCGGGAGGCAGCAACCAAGAGACCCAGTACTTC. This translates into CAISDPLAGGSNQETQYF.

In this sample, this clonotype turned up a few times. DNA of the CDR3: TGTGCCAGCAGCGCCCCCGGGACTAGCGCCTACAATGAGCAGTTCTTC. As protein: CASSAPGTSAYNEQFF. The gene calls are TRBV7-8 and TRBJ2-1, with 10 nucleotides matching TRBD2. Germline V gene lookup returns CDR1 SGHVS and CDR2 FQNEAQ. Losses at the gene ends were 5 bases for V and 2 bases for J; bases not matched to a gene: 6. CDR3 length: 16 residues.